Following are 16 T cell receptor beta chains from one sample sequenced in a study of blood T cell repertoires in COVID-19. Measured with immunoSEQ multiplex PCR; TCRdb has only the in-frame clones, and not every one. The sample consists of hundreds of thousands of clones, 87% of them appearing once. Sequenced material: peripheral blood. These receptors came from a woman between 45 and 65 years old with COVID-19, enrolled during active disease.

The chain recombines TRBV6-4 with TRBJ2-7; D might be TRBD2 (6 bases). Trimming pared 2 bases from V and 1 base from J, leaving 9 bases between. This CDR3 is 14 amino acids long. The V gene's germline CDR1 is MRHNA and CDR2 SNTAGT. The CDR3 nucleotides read TGTGCCAGCAGTGACCGAGCGGGTTCCTACGAGCAGTACTTC. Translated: CASSDRAGSYEQYF.

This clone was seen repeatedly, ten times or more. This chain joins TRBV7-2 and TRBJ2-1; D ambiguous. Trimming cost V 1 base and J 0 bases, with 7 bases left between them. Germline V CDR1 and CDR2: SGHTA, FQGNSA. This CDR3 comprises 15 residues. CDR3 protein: CASSLGSASYNEQFF. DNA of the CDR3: TGTGCCAGCAGCTTAGGGAGCGCCTCCTACAATGAGCAGTTCTTC.

CDR3 nucleotides: TGTGCCTGGACCTCAGTCAGGGGGTCCTATAATTCACCCCTCCACTTT. This encodes CAWTSVRGSYNSPLHF. V and J are TRBV30 and TRBJ1-6; 7 bases are shared with TRBD1. CDR3 length: 16 residues. Unmatched junction bases numbered 7, after V lost 4 bases and J lost 1 base. Per the germline V gene, CDR1 is GTSNPN and CDR2 is SVGIG (reference sequence).

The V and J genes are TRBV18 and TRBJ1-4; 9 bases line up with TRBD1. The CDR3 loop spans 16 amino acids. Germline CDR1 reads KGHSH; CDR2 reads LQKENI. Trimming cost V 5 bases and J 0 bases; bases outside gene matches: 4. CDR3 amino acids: CASSKDRGTTNEKLFF. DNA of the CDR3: TGTGCCAGCTCAAAAGACAGGGGGACAACTAATGAAAAACTGTTTTTT.

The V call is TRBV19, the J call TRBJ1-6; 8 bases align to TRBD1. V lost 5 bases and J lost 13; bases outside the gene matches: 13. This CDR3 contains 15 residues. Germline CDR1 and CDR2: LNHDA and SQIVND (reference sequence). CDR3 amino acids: CASSAQTGAHVPLHF. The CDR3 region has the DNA TGTGCCAGTAGTGCCCAGACAGGGGCCCATGTGCCCCTCCACTTT.

The CDR3: CASSYRGLAASEQFF. In DNA form, the CDR3 reads TGTGCCAGCAGTTACCGAGGACTAGCGGCCAGTGAGCAGTTCTTC. V and J are TRBV6-5 and TRBJ2-1, with TRBD2 matching 10 bases. Trimming cost V 2 bases and J 9 bases; bases outside gene matches: 7. Germline V CDR1 and CDR2: MNHEY, SVGAGI. This CDR3 has 15 amino acids.

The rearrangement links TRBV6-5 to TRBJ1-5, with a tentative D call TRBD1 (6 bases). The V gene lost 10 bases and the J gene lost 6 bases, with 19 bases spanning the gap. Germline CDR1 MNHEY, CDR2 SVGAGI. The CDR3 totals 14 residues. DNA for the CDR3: TGTGCCACCCAATTACAAGGGGGTTCTCAGCCCCAGCATTTT. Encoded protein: CATQLQGGSQPQHF.

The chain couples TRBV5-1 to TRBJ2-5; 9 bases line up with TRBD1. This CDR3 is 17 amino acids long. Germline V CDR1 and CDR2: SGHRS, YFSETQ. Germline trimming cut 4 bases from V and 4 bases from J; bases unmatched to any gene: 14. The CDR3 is CASSPRWDRASGETQYF. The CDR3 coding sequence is TGCGCCAGCAGCCCCCGGTGGGACAGGGCGTCGGGAGAGACCCAGTACTTC. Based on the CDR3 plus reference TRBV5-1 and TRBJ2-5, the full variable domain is KAGVTQTPRYLIKTRGQQVTLSCSPISGHRSVSWYQQTPGQGLQFLFEYFSETQRNKGNFPGRFSGRQFSNSRSEMNVSTLELGDSALYLCASSPRWDRASGETQYFGPGTRLLVL.

The CDR3 DNA sequence: TGTGCCAGCAGCTCCGGGACAGGGAGACAAGAGACCCAGTACTTC. This codes for CASSSGTGRQETQYF. V usage is TRBV7-3 and J usage is TRBJ2-5, with 9 bases aligning to TRBD1. The CDR3 contains 15 residues. Trimming took 4 bases from V and 2 from J; bases not matched to a gene: 5. Germline CDR1 is SGHTA and CDR2 is FQGTGA.

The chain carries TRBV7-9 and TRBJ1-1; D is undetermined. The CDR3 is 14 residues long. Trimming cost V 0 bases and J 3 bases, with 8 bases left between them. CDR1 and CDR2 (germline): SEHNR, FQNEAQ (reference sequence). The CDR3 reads CASSLAGVYTEAFF. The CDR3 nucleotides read TGTGCCAGCAGCTTAGCCGGAGTTTACACTGAAGCTTTCTTT.

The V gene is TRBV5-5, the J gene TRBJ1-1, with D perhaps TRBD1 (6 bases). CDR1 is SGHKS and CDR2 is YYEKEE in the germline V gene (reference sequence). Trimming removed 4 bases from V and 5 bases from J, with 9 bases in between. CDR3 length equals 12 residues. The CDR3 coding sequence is TGTGCCAGCAGCATACAGGGAACTGAAGCTTTCTTT. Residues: CASSIQGTEAFF.

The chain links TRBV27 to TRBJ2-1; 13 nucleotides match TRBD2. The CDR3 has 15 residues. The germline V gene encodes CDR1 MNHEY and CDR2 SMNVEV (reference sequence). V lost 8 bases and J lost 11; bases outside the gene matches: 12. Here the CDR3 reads CASGLLAGGPYKQFF. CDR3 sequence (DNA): TGTGCCAGCGGGTTACTAGCGGGAGGGCCCTATAAGCAGTTCTTC.

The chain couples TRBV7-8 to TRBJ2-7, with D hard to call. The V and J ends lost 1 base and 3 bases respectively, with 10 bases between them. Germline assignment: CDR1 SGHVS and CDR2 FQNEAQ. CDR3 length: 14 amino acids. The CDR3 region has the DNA TGTGCCAGCAGCTTAGGGTGGCAATACTACGAGCAGTACTTC. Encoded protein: CASSLGWQYYEQYF.

CDR3 residues: CASSSGQGAIEKLFF. As DNA, the CDR3 is TGCGCCAGCAGCTCGGGACAGGGGGCAATTGAAAAACTGTTTTTT. The chain carries TRBV5-1 and TRBJ1-4; 12 bases align to TRBD1. This CDR3 region has 15 residues. Germline CDR1 SGHRS, CDR2 YFSETQ. Unmatched junction bases numbered 4, after V lost 3 bases and J lost 7 bases. Complete variable domain (other parts from reference TRBV5-1 and TRBJ1-4): KAGVTQTPRYLIKTRGQQVTLSCSPISGHRSVSWYQQTPGQGLQFLFEYFSETQRNKGNFPGRFSGRQFSNSRSEMNVSTLELGDSALYLCASSSGQGAIEKLFFGSGTQLSVL.

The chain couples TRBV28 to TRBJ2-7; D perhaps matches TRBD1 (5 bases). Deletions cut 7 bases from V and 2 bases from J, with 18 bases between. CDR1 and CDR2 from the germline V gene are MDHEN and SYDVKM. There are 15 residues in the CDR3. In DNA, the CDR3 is TGTGCCAGCACCCTCGGACAATTCAAAACCTACGAGCAGTACTTC. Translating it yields CASTLGQFKTYEQYF.

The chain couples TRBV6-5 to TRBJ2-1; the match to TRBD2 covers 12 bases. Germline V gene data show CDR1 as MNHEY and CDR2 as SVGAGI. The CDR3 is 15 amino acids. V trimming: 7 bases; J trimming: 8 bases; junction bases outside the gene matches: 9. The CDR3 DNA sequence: TGTGCCAGCACCCCAGGGGGACTAGCGGGCCATGAGCAGTTCTTC. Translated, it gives CASTPGGLAGHEQFF.